These 10 T cell receptor beta chains originate from one sample sequenced in a study of T cells in placental villitis. Using the immunoSEQ v4 bias-controlled multiplex PCR assay, run blinded to group allocation, TCR-beta CDR3 regions were amplified from genomic DNA. The table was pulled from immuneACCESS by TCRdb, which kept in-frame rearrangements only. Such tables lose some clones; where checked, under half of the loss comes from unresolved V genes, and the rest has no known cause. The sample table shows fewer than 4,000 clones, and roughly 85% are seen once. Of the sample, approximately 17% falls within the top ten clones. Sequenced input: placental tissue containing maternal and fetal cells. Receptors were obtained from a human patient with infectious villitis; the placental T cells may come from both mother and fetus.

The chain combines TRBV11-3 with TRBJ2-3; D not resolved. This CDR3 is 12 amino acids long. In germline, CDR1 is SGHNT, CDR2 YENEEA. Trimming left V 4 bases short and J 1 base short, with 3 bases between. CDR3 nucleotides: TGTGCCAGCAGCTCGGGCACAGATACGCAGTATTTT. This gives the protein CASSSGTDTQYF.

The count of this clone is one. The J gene is TRBJ2-1, the V gene TRBV6-5, with 8 nucleotides matching TRBD2. The germline V gene has CDR1 MNHEY and CDR2 SVGAGI. This CDR3 spans 15 amino acids. Trimming cost V 2 bases and J 4 bases; bases outside gene matches: 4. The DNA for the CDR3 is TGTGCCAGCAGTTACGCTAGCGGGCAATACAATGAGCAGTTCTTC. It is translated as CASSYASGQYNEQFF.

This chain connects TRBV6-5 to TRBJ1-2; D might be TRBD1 (6 bases). Trimming removed 9 bases at V and 6 bases at J, with 23 bases between. The CDR3 length is 15 residues. Germline CDR1 and CDR2: MNHEY and SVGAGI. DNA of the CDR3: TGTGCCAGTTCCCCCAGATCAGACAGGAGAGATGGCTACACCTTC. The encoded protein is CASSPRSDRRDGYTF.

The rearrangement links TRBV14 to TRBJ2-1; D tentatively reads TRBD1 or TRBD2 (6 bases each). Trimming removed 1 base from V and 2 bases from J, with 12 bases in between. The CDR3 has 16 residues. Germline V lookup: CDR1 SGHDN, CDR2 FVKESK. The DNA for the CDR3 is TGTGCCAGCAGCCAAGCAAACGGGGGCACCTACAATGAGCAGTTCTTC. Translation gives CASSQANGGTYNEQFF.

DNA of the CDR3: TGTGCCAGCAGCACTACCCCGTACACTGCCTCCTACGAGCAGTACTTC. This encodes CASSTTPYTASYEQYF. The chain carries TRBV11-2 and TRBJ2-7; D gene ambiguous. Germline assignment: CDR1 SGHAT and CDR2 FQNNGV. This CDR3 region has 16 residues. Trimming took 5 bases from V and 0 from J, leaving 17 bases between them.

The rearrangement links TRBV7-2 to TRBJ1-2, with D unresolved. Germline lookup yields CDR1 SGHTA and CDR2 FQGNSA. This CDR3 region has 16 residues. V was cut by 1 base and J by 3 bases, with 15 bases left in between. This chain's CDR3 is CASSLDLVGLDYGYTF. The CDR3, as DNA: TGTGCCAGCAGCTTAGATCTAGTTGGCCTGGACTATGGCTACACCTTC.

The chain has TRBV11-1 and TRBJ1-2; a weak D match, TRBD1 (5 bases). This CDR3 is built from 13 residues. V shed 2 bases and J shed 9 bases, with 13 bases lying between them. Per germline, CDR1 SGHAT and CDR2 FQDESV (reference sequence). CDR3 nucleotide sequence: TGTGCCAGCAGCTTAATGGGGGAATTGAGCTACACCTTC. Encoded protein: CASSLMGELSYTF.

V is TRBV28 and J is TRBJ1-5; D is uncertain. The V gene's germline CDR1 is MDHEN and CDR2 SYDVKM. This CDR3 comprises 14 residues. Trimming removed 2 bases from V and 7 bases from J, with 12 bases in between. The DNA of the CDR3 is TGTGCCAGCAGTTTAGCGGCGGGGTCCCAGCCCCAGCATTTT. The encoded protein is CASSLAAGSQPQHF.

The rearrangement joins TRBV6-1 to TRBJ1-3, with D possibly TRBD1 on 5 matching bases. From germline, CDR1 is MNHNS and CDR2 SASEGT. V was pared by 1 base and J by 14 bases, with 12 bases between. The length of the CDR3 is 12 residues. In nucleotides, the CDR3 is TGTGCCAGCAGTGAAGGGGTGTGGGACTTATATTTT. Its translation: CASSEGVWDLYF.

The V call is TRBV27, the J call TRBJ2-7, with D tentatively TRBD2 (6 bases). Germline values: CDR1 MNHEY, CDR2 SMNVEV (reference sequence). The V end lost 2 bases, the J end lost 4 bases, and 12 bases lay between the germline ends. The CDR3 has 14 amino acids. CDR3 sequence: CASSLNGGPYEQYV. The CDR3 nucleotides read TGTGCCAGCAGTTTAAACGGGGGACCTTACGAGCAGTACGTC.